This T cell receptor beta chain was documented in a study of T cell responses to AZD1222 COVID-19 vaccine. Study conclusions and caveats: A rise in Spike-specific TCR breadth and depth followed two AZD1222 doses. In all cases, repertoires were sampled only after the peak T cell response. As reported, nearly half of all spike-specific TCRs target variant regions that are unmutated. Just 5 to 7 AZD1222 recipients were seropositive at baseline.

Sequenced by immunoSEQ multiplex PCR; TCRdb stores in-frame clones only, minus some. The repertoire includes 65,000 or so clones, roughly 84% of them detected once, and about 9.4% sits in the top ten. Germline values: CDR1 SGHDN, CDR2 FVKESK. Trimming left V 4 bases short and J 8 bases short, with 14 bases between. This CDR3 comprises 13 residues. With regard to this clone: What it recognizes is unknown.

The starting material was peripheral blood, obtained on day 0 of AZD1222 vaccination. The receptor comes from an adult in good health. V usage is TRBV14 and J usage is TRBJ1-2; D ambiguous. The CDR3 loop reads CASSRSSLWGYTF. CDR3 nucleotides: TGTGCCAGCAGCCGCAGCTCTCTTTGGGGCTACACCTTC.